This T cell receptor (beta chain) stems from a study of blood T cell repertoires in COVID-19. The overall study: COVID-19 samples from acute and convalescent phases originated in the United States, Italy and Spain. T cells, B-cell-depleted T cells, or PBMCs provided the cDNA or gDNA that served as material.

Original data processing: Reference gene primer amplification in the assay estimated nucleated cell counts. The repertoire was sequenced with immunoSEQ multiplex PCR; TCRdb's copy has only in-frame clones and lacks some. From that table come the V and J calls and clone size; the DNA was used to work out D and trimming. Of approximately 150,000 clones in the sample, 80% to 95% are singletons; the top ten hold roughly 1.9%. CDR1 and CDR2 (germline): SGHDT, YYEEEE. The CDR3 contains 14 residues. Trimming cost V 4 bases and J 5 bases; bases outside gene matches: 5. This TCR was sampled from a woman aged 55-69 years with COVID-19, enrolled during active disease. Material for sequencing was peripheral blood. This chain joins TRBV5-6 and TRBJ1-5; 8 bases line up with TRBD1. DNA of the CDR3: TGTGCCAGCAGCGGGCAGACAGGGGATCAGCCCCAGCATTTT. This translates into CASSGQTGDQPQHF. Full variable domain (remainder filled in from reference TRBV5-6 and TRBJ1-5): DAGVTQSPTHLIKTRGQQVTLRCSPKSGHDTVSWYQQALGQGPQFIFQYYEEEERQRGNFPDRFSGHQFPNYSSELNVNALLLGDSALYLCASSGQTGDQPQHFGDGTRLSIL.